This TCR beta chain emerged from a study of Graves' ophthalmopathy and Graves' hyperthyroidism (dated by TCRdb to the late 2010s). Context from the whole study: Peripheral blood was collected before any treatment was given, at the time of initial diagnosis. The study used signatures of the TCR beta repertoire to tell Graves' ophthalmopathy apart from Graves' hyperthyroidism and to predict which patients would progress to ophthalmopathy. In total, 135 blood samples were TCR-sequenced: 40 to 45 ophthalmopathy, some 80 hyperthyroidism and some 17 hyperthyroidism-to-ophthalmopathy patients. To explore V-J signatures that distinguish ophthalmopathy from hyperthyroidism, a discovery set of 100 patients was enrolled, made up of 43 with ophthalmopathy and fewer than 60 with stable hyperthyroidism. The independent validation cohort included 20 or so hyperthyroidism patients plus 17 patients who later progressed from hyperthyroidism to ophthalmopathy. In roughly 6 hyperthyroidism patients, the T-cell repertoires found in thyroid tissue were compared with those found in blood. Following sample collection, hyperthyroidism patients were given methimazole at a starting dose of 30 mg daily, and ophthalmopathy patients were given high-dose intravenous methylprednisolone.

TCR beta CDR3 regions were amplified from RNA transcripts for repertoire sequencing. The first round of RT-PCR was done with HTBI primers and the Qiagen OneStep RT-PCR kit, and was followed by a second round of multiplex PCR, then size selection and purification. Libraries were sequenced paired-end with 100 bp reads on an Illumina HiSeq2000. The study's own analysis went as follows. Reads were processed with SOAPnuke, discarding reads with adapters, uncalled bases, mean Phred below 15, or no exact constant-primer or identifier match. High-quality paired reads were merged with COPE v1.2.5. Unique nucleotide sequences were defined as clonotypes and aligned to IMGT TRB V, D and J references using MiTCR v1.1. Analysis was restricted to V-J combinations with a frequency above 0.0001, which covered about 99% of repertoires. For each V-J combination, a TCR clonal expansion and chaos score was defined as F50 clonal expansion divided by the chaos observed in the TCRdist matrix. Welch's t-statistics and random forest were used to narrow the features down to approximately 13 V-J combinations, which were then fed into a naive Bayes classifier. The Morisita-Horn index was used to measure how similar the thyroid and blood repertoires were. Clones were called with MiXCR by TCRdb after fastp trimmed the public reads at Q25, and only in-frame beta chains were retained. Identical CDR3 proteins give one entry, which carries the most common genes and DNA. The V and J calls shown here were made by TCRdb, not taken from the authors' results. This sample lists 600,000 to 700,000 distinct CDR3 sequences; roughly 39% were detected once. The top ten clonotypes cover 2.5% to 3.5% of the sample.

Patients with ophthalmopathy had moderately to severely active disease, with a Clinical Activity Score of 3 or more, a NOSPECS grade of 4 or more, and a disease duration of less than 3 months. Patients with other autoimmune diseases, uncontrolled infections, pregnancy or lactation were excluded. Clinical symptoms, serum thyroxine, TRAb, thyroid ultrasound and orbital computed tomography formed the basis of the diagnosis. PBMCs were isolated from about 10 ml of fresh peripheral blood by Ficoll-Paque density gradient centrifugation. Total RNA was extracted using Trizol reagent, and RNA quality was checked on an Agilent 2100 Bioanalyzer. Broad study findings and their caveats: Sample size was not statistically predetermined, and group allocation was not concealed from the investigators. In validation, the model predicted ophthalmopathy progression with over 60% sensitivity and about 77% specificity; 12 predicted patients were CT-confirmed with GO in a median of approximately six months. The 13-signature model separated ophthalmopathy from stable hyperthyroidism with approximately 85% sensitivity and 81.08% specificity in cross-validation, and 80%/75% in the test set. Most of the expanded thyroid clonotypes with a frequency above 0.001 were also detected in blood, and it was suggested that the thyroid immune response may be reflected by blood repertoires.

To note about this clonotype: It lacks a known antigen. Per-base quality was not reported, and no clone a single base away is much larger than it.

CDR1 and CDR2 (MGHRA, YSYEKL) derive from the germline V gene. V is clipped by 2 bases and J by 1 base, and the sequence between their germline boundaries is 8 bases long. The CDR3 contains 14 residues, cysteine and phenylalanine counted. The DNA shown is the 42-base CDR3, in frame from base 1. The sequence joins TRBV4-1 to TRBJ2-5; the D region may be TRBD1 or TRBD2, each matching 5 bases equally. This sequence originates from an adult man with Graves' ophthalmopathy. Sequencing was done on a sample of peripheral blood. For the CDR3, the sequence is CASSQLGAQETQYF. In nucleotide form, the sequence is TGCGCCAGCAGCCAACTCGGGGCCCAAGAGACCCAGTACTTC.